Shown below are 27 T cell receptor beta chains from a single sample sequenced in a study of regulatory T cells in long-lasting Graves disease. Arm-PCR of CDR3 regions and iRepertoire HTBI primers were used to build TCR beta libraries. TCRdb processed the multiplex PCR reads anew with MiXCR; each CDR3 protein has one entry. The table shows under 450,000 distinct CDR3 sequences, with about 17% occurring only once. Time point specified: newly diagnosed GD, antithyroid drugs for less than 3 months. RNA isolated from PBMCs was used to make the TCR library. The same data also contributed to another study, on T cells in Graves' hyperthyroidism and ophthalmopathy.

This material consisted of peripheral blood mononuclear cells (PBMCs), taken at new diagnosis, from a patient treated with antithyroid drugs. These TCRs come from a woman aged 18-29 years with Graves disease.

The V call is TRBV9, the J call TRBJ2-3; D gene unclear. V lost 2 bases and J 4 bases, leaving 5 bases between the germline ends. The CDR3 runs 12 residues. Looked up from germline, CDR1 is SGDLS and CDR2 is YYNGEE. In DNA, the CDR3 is TGTGCCAGCAGCGTCGACGCAGATACGCAGTATTTT. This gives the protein CASSVDADTQYF.

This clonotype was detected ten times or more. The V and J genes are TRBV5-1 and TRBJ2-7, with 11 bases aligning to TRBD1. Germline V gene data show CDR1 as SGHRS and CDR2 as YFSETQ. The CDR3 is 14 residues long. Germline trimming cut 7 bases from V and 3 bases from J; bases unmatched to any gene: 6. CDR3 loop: CASRSGTGGYEQYF. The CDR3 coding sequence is TGCGCCAGCCGGTCCGGGACAGGGGGCTACGAGCAGTACTTC.

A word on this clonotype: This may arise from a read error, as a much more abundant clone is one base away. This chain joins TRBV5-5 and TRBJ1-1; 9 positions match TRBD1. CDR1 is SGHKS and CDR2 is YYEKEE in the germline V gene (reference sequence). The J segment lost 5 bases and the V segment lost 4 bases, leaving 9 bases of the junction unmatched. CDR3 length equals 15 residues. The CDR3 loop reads CASSTSGQGATEAFF. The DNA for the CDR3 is TGTGCCAGCAGCACTTCGGGACAGGGCGCGACTGAAGCTTTCTTT.

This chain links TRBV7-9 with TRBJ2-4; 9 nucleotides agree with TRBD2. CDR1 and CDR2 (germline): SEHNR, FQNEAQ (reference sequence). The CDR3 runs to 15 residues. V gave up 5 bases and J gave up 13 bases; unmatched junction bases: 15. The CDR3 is CASSRAGGSYNEQYF. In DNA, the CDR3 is TGTGCCAGCAGCAGAGCGGGGGGTTCCTACAATGAGCAGTACTTC.

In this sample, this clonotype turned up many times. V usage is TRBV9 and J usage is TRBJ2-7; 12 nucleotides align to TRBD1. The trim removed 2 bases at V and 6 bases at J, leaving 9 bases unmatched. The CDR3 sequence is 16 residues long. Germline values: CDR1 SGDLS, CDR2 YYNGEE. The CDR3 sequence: CASSVGTGGSLFEQYF. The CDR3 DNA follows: TGTGCCAGCAGCGTTGGGACAGGGGGCTCCCTCTTCGAGCAGTACTTC.

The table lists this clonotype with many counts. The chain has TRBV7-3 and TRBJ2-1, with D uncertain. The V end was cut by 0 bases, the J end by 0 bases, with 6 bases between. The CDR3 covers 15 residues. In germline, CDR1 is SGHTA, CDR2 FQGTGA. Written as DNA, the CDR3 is TGTGCCAGCAGCTTAACTGCGAACTCCTACAATGAGCAGTTCTTC. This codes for CASSLTANSYNEQFF.

CDR3 in amino acids: CASRRSGRSIEQFF. The CDR3 region has the DNA TGTGCCAGCAGGAGAAGCGGGAGGTCAATTGAGCAGTTCTTC. The chain employs TRBV5-6 and TRBJ2-1; 9 bases align to TRBD2. The CDR3 spans 14 residues. Germline values: CDR1 SGHDT, CDR2 YYEEEE. Trimming removed 5 bases from V and 9 bases from J; junction bases left unmatched: 9.

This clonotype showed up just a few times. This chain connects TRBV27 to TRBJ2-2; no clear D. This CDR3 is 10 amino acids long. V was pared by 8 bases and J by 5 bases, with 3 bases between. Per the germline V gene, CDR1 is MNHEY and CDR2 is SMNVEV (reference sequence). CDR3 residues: CASPTGELFF. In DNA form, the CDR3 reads TGTGCCAGCCCTACCGGGGAGCTGTTTTTT.

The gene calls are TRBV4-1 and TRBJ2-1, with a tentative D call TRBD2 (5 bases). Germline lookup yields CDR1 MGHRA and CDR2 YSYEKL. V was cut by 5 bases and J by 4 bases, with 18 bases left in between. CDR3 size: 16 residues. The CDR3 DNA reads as TGCGCCAGCAGCGTGGAAACTAGAGTTGGTTACAATGAGCAGTTCTTC. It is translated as CASSVETRVGYNEQFF.

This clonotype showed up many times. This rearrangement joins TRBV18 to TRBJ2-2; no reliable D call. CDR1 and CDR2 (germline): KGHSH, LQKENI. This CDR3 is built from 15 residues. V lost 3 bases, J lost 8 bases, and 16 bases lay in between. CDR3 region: CASSPAVAQVGELFF. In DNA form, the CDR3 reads TGTGCCAGCTCACCTGCTGTGGCCCAGGTTGGGGAGCTGTTTTTT.

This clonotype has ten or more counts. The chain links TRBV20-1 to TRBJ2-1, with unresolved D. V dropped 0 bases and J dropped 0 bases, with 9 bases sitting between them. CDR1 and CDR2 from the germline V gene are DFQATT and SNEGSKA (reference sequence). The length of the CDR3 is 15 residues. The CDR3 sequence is CSARDDAVSYNEQFF. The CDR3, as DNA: TGCAGTGCTAGAGATGATGCAGTCTCCTACAATGAGCAGTTCTTC.

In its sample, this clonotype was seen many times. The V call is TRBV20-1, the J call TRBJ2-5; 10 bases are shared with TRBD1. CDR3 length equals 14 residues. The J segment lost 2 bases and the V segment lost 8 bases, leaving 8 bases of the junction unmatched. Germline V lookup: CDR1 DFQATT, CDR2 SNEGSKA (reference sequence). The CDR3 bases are TGCAGTTGCCCGGGACAGGGGCTGCAAGAGACCCAGTACTTC. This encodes CSCPGQGLQETQYF.

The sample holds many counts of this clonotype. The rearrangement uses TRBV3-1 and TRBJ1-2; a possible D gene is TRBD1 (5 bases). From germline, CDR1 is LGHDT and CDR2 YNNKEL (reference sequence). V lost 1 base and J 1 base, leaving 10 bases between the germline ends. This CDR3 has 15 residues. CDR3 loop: CASSQGQINNYGYTF. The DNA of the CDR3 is TGTGCCAGCAGCCAAGGACAGATAAATAACTATGGCTACACCTTC. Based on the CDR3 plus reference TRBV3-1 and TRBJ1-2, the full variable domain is DTAVSQTPKYLVTQMGNDKSIKCEQNLGHDTMYWYKQDSKKFLKIMFSYNNKELIINETVPNRFSPKSPDKAHLNLHINSLELGDSAVYFCASSQGQINNYGYTFGSGTRLTVV.

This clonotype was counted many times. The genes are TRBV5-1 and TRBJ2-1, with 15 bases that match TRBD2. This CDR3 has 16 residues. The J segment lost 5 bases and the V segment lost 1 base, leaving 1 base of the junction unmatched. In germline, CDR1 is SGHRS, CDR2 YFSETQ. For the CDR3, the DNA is TGCGCCAGCAGCTTGAGGACTAGCGGGGGGGACAATGAGCAGTTCTTC. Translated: CASSLRTSGGDNEQFF.

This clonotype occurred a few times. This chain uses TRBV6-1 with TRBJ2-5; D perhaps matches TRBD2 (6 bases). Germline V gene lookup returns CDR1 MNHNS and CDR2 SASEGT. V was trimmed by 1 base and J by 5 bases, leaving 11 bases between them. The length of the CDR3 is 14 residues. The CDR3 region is CASSEEGRGETQYF. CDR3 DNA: TGTGCCAGCAGTGAAGAGGGCCGGGGGGAGACCCAGTACTTC.

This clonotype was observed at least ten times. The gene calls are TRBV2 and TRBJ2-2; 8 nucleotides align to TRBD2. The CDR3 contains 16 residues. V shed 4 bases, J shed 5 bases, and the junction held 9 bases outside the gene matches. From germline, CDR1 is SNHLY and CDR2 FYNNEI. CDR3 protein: CASSVSVAGPTGELFF. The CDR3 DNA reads TGTGCCAGCAGTGTGTCTGTAGCGGGACCGACCGGGGAGCTGTTTTTT. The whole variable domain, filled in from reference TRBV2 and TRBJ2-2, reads EPEVTQTPSHQVTQMGQEVILRCVPISNHLYFYWYRQILGQKVEFLVSFYNNEISEKSEIFDDQFSVERPDGSNFTLKIRSTKLEDSAMYFCASSVSVAGPTGELFFGEGSRLTVL.

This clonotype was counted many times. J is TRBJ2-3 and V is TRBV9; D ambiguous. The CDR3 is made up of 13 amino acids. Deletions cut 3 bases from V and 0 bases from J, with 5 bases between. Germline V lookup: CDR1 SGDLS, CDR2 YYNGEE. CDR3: CASSATSTDTQYF. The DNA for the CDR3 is TGTGCCAGCAGCGCCACTAGCACAGATACGCAGTATTTT.

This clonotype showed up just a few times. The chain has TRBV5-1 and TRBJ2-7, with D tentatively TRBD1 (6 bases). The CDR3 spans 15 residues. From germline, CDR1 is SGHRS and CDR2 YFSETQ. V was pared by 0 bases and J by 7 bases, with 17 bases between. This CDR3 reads CASSLAGQSLSEQYF. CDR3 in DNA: TGCGCCAGCAGCTTGGCCGGACAGAGCCTAAGTGAGCAGTACTTC.

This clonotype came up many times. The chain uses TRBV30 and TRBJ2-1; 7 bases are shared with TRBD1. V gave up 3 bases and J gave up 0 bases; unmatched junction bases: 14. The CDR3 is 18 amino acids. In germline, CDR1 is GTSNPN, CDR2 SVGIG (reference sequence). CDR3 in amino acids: CAWRGVEGAQSSYNEQFF. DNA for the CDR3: TGTGCCTGGAGGGGGGTCGAGGGGGCCCAAAGCTCCTACAATGAGCAGTTCTTC.

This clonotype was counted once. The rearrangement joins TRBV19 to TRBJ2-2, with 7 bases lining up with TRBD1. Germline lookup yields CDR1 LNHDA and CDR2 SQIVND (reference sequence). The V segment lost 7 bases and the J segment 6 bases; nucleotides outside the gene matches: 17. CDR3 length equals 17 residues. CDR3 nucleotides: TGTGCCAGTACCCCTAGTGGCAGGGGGACGGACGCCGGGGAGCTGTTTTTT. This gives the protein CASTPSGRGTDAGELFF.

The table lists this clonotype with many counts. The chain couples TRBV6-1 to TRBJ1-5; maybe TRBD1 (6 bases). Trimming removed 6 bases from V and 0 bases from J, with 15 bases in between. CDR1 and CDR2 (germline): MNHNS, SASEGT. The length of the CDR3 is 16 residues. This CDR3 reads CASSSGVGDSNQPQHF. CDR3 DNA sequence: TGTGCCAGCAGCTCAGGGGTCGGCGATAGCAATCAGCCCCAGCATTTT.

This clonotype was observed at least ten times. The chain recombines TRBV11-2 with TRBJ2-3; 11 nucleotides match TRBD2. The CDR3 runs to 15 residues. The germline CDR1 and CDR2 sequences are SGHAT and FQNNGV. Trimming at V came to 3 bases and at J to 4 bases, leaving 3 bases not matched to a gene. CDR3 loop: CASSFTSGGADTQYF. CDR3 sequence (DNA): TGTGCCAGCAGCTTCACTAGCGGGGGAGCAGATACGCAGTATTTT. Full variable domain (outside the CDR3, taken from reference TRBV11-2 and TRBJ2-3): EAGVAQSPRYKIIEKRQSVAFWCNPISGHATLYWYQQILGQGPKLLIQFQNNGVVDDSQLPKDRFSAERLKGVDSTLKIQPAKLEDSAVYLCASSFTSGGADTQYFGPGTRLTVL.

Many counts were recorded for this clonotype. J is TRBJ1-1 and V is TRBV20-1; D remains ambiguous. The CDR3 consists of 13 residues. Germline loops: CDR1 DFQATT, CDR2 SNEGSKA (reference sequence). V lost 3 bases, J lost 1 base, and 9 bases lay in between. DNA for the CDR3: TGCAGTGCTAGCGACGGCTGGAACACTGAAGCTTTCTTT. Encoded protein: CSASDGWNTEAFF.

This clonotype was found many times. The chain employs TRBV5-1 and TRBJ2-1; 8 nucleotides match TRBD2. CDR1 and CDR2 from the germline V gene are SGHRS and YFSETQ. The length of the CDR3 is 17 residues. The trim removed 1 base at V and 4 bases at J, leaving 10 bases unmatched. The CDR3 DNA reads TGCGCCAGCAGCTTGAGGCCAGCGGGAGACGCATACAATGAGCAGTTCTTC. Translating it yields CASSLRPAGDAYNEQFF.

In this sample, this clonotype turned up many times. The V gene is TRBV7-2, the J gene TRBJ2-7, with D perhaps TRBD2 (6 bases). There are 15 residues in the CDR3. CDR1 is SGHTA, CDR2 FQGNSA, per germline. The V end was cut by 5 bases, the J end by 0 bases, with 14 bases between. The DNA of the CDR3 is TGTGCCAGCAGCCAGGGCGGGATCAGCTCCTACGAGCAGTACTTC. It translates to CASSQGGISSYEQYF.

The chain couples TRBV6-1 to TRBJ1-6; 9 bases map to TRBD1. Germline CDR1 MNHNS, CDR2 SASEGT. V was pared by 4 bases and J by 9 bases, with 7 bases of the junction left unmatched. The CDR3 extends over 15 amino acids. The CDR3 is CASSGRQGVFSPLHF. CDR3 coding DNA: TGTGCCAGCAGTGGTAGACAGGGGGTTTTTTCACCCCTCCACTTT.

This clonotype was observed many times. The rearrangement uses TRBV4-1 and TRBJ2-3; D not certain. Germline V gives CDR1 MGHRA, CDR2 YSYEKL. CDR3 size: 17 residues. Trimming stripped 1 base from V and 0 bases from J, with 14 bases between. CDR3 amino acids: CASSQGGARISTDTQYF. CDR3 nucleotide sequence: TGCGCCAGCAGCCAAGGAGGTGCGAGGATTAGCACAGATACGCAGTATTTT.